This TCR beta chain was sequenced in a study of siplizumab effects on memory and regulatory T cells. Study outcomes and limitations: Sequences below about 10^-5 frequency were poorly captured, limiting mapping of alloreactive clones. It seemed that naive T cells were more diverse than memory cells and were major contributors to the alloresponse. Under siplizumab, an average approximately 69% of mappable alloreactive CD4+ clones were Treg-derived, compared with approximately 25% in controls.

The method was immunoSEQ multiplex PCR; TCRdb's version includes in-frame clones alone and lacks a portion of them. This table has more than 85,000 clones, over 85% appearing once. To note about this clone: The antigen is not known.

This CDR3 region has 10 residues. Germline V CDR1 and CDR2: LGHNT, FRNRAP. Trimming stripped 7 bases from V and 7 bases from J, with 7 bases between. This receptor was obtained from a human donor in good health. The rearrangement joins TRBV12-5 to TRBJ1-2; D is undetermined. The material sequenced was CD4+ T cells sorted from blood. For the CDR3, the DNA is TGTGCTAGTGCCCCTATTGGCTACACCTTC. Amino acids: CASAPIGYTF.